This T cell receptor (beta chain) was obtained from a study of OX40 agonist ivuxolimab in advanced cancers. Broader study findings: Certain nonresponding patients likewise had low normalized T-cell clonal expansion. Among patients with partial responses at 0.1-3.0 mg/kg, clonal expansion was among the lowest.

This table comes from immunoSEQ multiplex PCR, and its TCRdb copy is limited to in-frame clones, with some not included. This sample has about 76,000 clones, with approximately 85% found just once. The CDR3 totals 13 residues. Looked up from germline, CDR1 is MNHEY and CDR2 is SMNVEV (reference sequence). V gave up 0 bases and J gave up 0 bases, with 2 bases separating them. A word on this clone: No antigen is known for it.

The sequence was collected from an adult with an advanced solid tumor such as melanoma, head and neck, liver or kidney cancer. V and J are TRBV27 and TRBJ2-5; D gene ambiguous. The specimen was CD4+ or CD8+ T cells sorted from blood, collected in a trial of the OX40 agonist ivuxolimab. CDR3 DNA: TGTGCCAGCAGTTTATCGTACCAAGAGACCCAGTACTTC. Translating it yields CASSLSYQETQYF.